Presented here are 22 T cell receptor beta chains from one specimen sequenced in a study of post-analysis software for immune sequencing data. Study-wide findings and caveats: When patients were compared with controls, 5 or 6 TRBV segments were more frequent, TRBV5-6, TRBV5-1 and TRBV20-1 among them.

Built from TCR beta cDNA, the libraries had unique molecular identifiers in them. From the PCR reads, TCRdb called clonotypes with MiXCR, one entry per CDR3 protein. The table includes a few hundred thousand distinct CDR3 sequences, around a third detected once. Antigen specificity for these receptors is unknown. The specimen sequenced was blood. The receptors originated from a girl between 5 and 17 years old with multiple sclerosis.

The V call is TRBV27, the J call TRBJ2-1; D uncertain. Germline lookup yields CDR1 MNHEY and CDR2 SMNVEV (reference sequence). This CDR3 spans 15 amino acids. Trimming pared 6 bases from V and 0 bases from J, leaving 12 bases between. This chain's CDR3 is CASRAGLSSYNEQFF. The CDR3 coding sequence is TGTGCCAGCAGGGCCGGGTTAAGCTCCTACAATGAGCAGTTCTTC.

The chain couples TRBV7-3 to TRBJ2-1; 7 bases match TRBD2. Germline trimming cut 2 bases from V and 8 bases from J; bases unmatched to any gene: 6. CDR1 and CDR2 (germline): SGHTA, FQGTGA. This CDR3 spans 14 amino acids. CDR3: CASSLAGVGDEQFF. The CDR3 region has the DNA TGTGCCAGCAGCTTAGCGGGAGTCGGCGATGAGCAGTTCTTC.

This clonotype has only a few counts. The rearrangement links TRBV3-1 to TRBJ1-2; unclear D gene. The CDR3 runs to 14 residues. Germline CDR1 and CDR2: LGHDT and YNNKEL (reference sequence). V lost 0 bases, J lost 8 bases, and 13 bases lay in between. CDR3 DNA: TGTGCCAGCAGCCAAGAAGGCACGGTTGGGGGCTACACCTTC. Translated, it gives CASSQEGTVGGYTF.

The chain recombines TRBV4-2 with TRBJ2-5; the match to TRBD2 covers 12 bases. From germline, CDR1 is LGHNA and CDR2 YNFKEQ. The CDR3 is made up of 16 amino acids. V trimming: 6 bases; J trimming: 5 bases; junction bases outside the gene matches: 10. The CDR3 region has the DNA TGTGCCAGCAGTCTCCTAGCGGGGGGGGTACATGAGACCCAGTACTTC. Protein product: CASSLLAGGVHETQYF.

About this clonotype itself: One end of the junction varies from germline; a read error may be responsible. This rearrangement joins TRBV6-2 or TRBV6-3 to TRBJ2-3; D is unresolved. Germline values: CDR1 MNHEY, CDR2 SVGEGT. The CDR3 is made up of 14 amino acids. In DNA, the CDR3 is TGTGTCAGCAGTTACGTTGGCGGCTGGGATACGCAGTATTTT. Amino acids: CVSSYVGGWDTQYF.

The rearrangement uses TRBV2 and TRBJ2-3; D gene uncertain. V was clipped by 2 bases and J by 2 bases, with 11 bases between them. The CDR3 extends over 15 amino acids. CDR1 is SNHLY, CDR2 FYNNEI, per germline. In nucleotides, the CDR3 is TGTGCCAGCAGTGAATTAGCAAGTCCCACAGATACGCAGTATTTT. This encodes CASSELASPTDTQYF.

This clonotype appeared a few times. This chain connects TRBV29-1 to TRBJ1-1, with no clear D. Trimming cost V 7 bases and J 1 base, with 7 bases left between them. CDR1 and CDR2 (germline): SQVTM, ANQGSEA. This CDR3 contains 11 residues. In DNA form, the CDR3 reads TGCAGCGGAGGAGGGAACACTGAAGCTTTCTTT. Translating gives CSGGGNTEAFF.

V is TRBV29-1 and J is TRBJ2-2; 7 positions match TRBD1. Germline CDR1 SQVTM, CDR2 ANQGSEA. The trim removed 4 bases at V and 5 bases at J, leaving 1 base unmatched. The CDR3 is 12 residues long. CDR3 in DNA: TGCAGCGTTGGGGGACAGACCGGGGAGCTGTTTTTT. Its translation: CSVGGQTGELFF.

In this sample, this clonotype turned up once. The chain joins TRBV6-6 to TRBJ2-7; 13 bases are a match to TRBD2. The DNA end is a closer match to TRBJ2-5, so the J assignment may be wrong. The germline V gene encodes CDR1 MNHNY and CDR2 SVGAGI (reference sequence). The CDR3 is 17 residues long. In DNA form, the CDR3 reads TGTGCCAGCAGTTACTCAGGACTAGCGGGGGTATGGGAGACCCAGTACTTC. This codes for CASSYSGLAGVWETQYF.

This clonotype was observed a few times. V gene TRBV7-9 combines with J gene TRBJ2-1, with 9 nucleotides matching TRBD1. The V segment lost 2 bases and the J segment 6 bases; nucleotides outside the gene matches: 8. The germline V gene encodes CDR1 SEHNR and CDR2 FQNEAQ (reference sequence). CDR3 length equals 16 residues. CDR3 nucleotide sequence: TGTGCCAGCAGCTTAATTGGACAGGGGATAGGCAATGAGCAGTTCTTC. This codes for CASSLIGQGIGNEQFF. Full variable domain (outside the CDR3, taken from reference TRBV7-9 and TRBJ2-1): DTGVSQNPRHKITKRGQNVTFRCDPISEHNRLYWYRQTLGQGPEFLTYFQNEAQLEKSRLLSDRFSAERPKGSFSTLEIQRTEQGDSAMYLCASSLIGQGIGNEQFFGPGTRLTVL.

This clonotype was seen only a few times. The chain joins TRBV11-2 to TRBJ2-7; tentative D call: TRBD1 (6 bases). With 4 bases removed from V and 3 bases from J, the gap between germline ends came to 10 bases. The V gene's germline CDR1 is SGHAT and CDR2 FQNNGV. The CDR3 covers 13 residues. The CDR3 bases are TGTGCCAGCAGCTCCCAGGGGATCTACGAGCAGTACTTC. Translating gives CASSSQGIYEQYF.

V usage is TRBV2 and J usage is TRBJ2-7, with D perhaps matching TRBD2 (6 bases). The germline CDR1 and CDR2 sequences are SNHLY and FYNNEI. Trimming pared 3 bases from V and 3 bases from J, leaving 6 bases between. The CDR3 length is 12 residues. The CDR3 DNA reads TGTGCCAGCAGTGACGGGAGCTACGAGCAGTACTTC. The encoded protein is CASSDGSYEQYF.

This clonotype was recorded a few times. This sequence joins TRBV9 and TRBJ2-5, with D possibly being TRBD1 or TRBD2 (5 bases each). The end of the DNA fits TRBJ2-7 better, so the J call may be wrong. CDR1 SGDLS and CDR2 YYNGEE come from the germline V gene. The CDR3 totals 15 residues. CDR3 residues: CASSRTIHQGHEQYF. CDR3 DNA: TGTGCCAGCAGCCGAACCATCCACCAGGGACACGAGCAGTACTTC.

As to this clonotype: A read error is possible here, since a much larger clone lies one base away. The chain couples TRBV24-1 to TRBJ2-2; TRBD2 is a possible D gene (5 bases). This CDR3 region has 13 residues. Germline V gives CDR1 KGHDR, CDR2 SFDVKD. The CDR3 DNA sequence: TGTGCCACCAGTGTCCCTGACACCGGGGAGCGGTTTTTT. This sequence encodes CATSVPDTGERFF.

This clonotype has just a few counts. In DNA form, the CDR3 reads TGTGCCAACACTAGCGGGGGCTACCAAGAGACCCAGTACTTC. Its protein is CANTSGGYQETQYF. V usage is TRBV12-3 or TRBV12-4 and J usage is TRBJ2-5; 11 positions match TRBD2. The CDR3 is 14 residues long. The V gene end was trimmed by 10 bases and the J gene end by 0 bases; junction bases not matched to a gene: 4.

The chain couples TRBV3-1 to TRBJ1-2, with D possibly being TRBD1 (5 bases). The V end was cut by 5 bases, the J end by 4 bases, with 14 bases between. The CDR3 covers 14 residues. Germline CDR1 is LGHDT and CDR2 is YNNKEL (reference sequence). CDR3 nucleotides: TGTGCCAGCAGCACCGCAGGGCTCATCTATGGCTACACCTTC. Translated: CASSTAGLIYGYTF.

V is TRBV15 and J is TRBJ2-4; weak D call: TRBD2 (6 bases). CDR1 and CDR2 (germline): LNHNV, YYDKDF (reference sequence). This CDR3 is built from 16 residues. V lost 4 bases, J lost 3 bases, and 16 bases lay in between. The CDR3 coding sequence is TGTGCCACCAGCACCTTTGGGGAGGCGGACAAAAACATTCAGTACTTC. It encodes CATSTFGEADKNIQYF.

The CDR3 protein is CASSYRGPSYEQYF. In DNA form, the CDR3 reads TGTGCCAGCAGCTACAGGGGGCCCTCCTACGAGCAGTACTTC. The V gene is TRBV7-8, the J gene TRBJ2-7; 9 bases align to TRBD1. V was clipped by 4 bases and J by 0 bases; unmatched bases: 1. The CDR3 consists of 14 residues. Germline V gene lookup returns CDR1 SGHVS and CDR2 FQNEAQ.

This clonotype was detected a few times. V gene TRBV5-6 combines with J gene TRBJ1-2; maybe TRBD1 (5 bases). Germline CDR1 and CDR2: SGHDT and YYEEEE. The CDR3 is 13 amino acids. With 3 bases removed from V and 4 bases from J, the gap between germline ends came to 10 bases. CDR3 in amino acids: CASSSRDGYGYTF. In DNA form, the CDR3 reads TGTGCCAGCAGCTCCCGGGACGGCTATGGCTACACCTTC.

This clonotype was observed a handful of times. The V gene is TRBV25-1, the J gene TRBJ1-1, with TRBD1 identical over 8 bases. The ends lost 8 bases at V and 0 bases at J; junction bases unmatched: 8. The CDR3 length is 15 residues. Per the germline V gene, CDR1 is MGHDK and CDR2 is SYGVNS. CDR3 sequence (DNA): TGTGCCAGCTCCCTCGGGACAGGTATGAACACTGAAGCTTTCTTT. Translated, it gives CASSLGTGMNTEAFF.

The chain joins TRBV7-9 to TRBJ2-1; 7 nucleotides align to TRBD2. Trimming cost V 5 bases and J 8 bases; bases outside gene matches: 15. The CDR3 extends over 16 amino acids. Per germline, CDR1 SEHNR and CDR2 FQNEAQ (reference sequence). The CDR3 spells CASSRSRLATLDEQFF. The CDR3 DNA reads as TGTGCCAGCAGCCGGTCACGACTAGCTACCCTTGATGAGCAGTTCTTC.

The chain combines TRBV24-1 with TRBJ2-2; unclear D gene. Between the trimmed V and J ends, which lost 8 bases and 5 bases, there was a span of 17 bases. The germline V gene encodes CDR1 KGHDR and CDR2 SFDVKD. The CDR3 runs 15 residues. The CDR3, as DNA: TGTGCCACCAACATCGGAGCAGAGCGAACCGGGGAGCTGTTTTTT. As protein: CATNIGAERTGELFF.